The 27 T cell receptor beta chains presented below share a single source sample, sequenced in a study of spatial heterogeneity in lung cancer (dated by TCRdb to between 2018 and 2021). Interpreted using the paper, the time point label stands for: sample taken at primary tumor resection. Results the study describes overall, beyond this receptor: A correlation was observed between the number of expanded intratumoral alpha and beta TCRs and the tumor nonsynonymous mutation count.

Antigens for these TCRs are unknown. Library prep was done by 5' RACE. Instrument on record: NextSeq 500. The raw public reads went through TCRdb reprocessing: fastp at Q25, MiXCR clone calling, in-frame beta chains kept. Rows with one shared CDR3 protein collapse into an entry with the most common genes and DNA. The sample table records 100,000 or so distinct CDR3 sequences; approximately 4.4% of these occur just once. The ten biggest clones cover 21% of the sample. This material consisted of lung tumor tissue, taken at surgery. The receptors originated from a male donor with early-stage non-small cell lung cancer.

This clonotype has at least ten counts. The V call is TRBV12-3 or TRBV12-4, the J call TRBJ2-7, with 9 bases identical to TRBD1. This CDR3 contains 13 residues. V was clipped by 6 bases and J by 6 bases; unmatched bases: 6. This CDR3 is CASRSRQGGEQYF. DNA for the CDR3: TGTGCCAGCAGGTCCCGACAGGGGGGCGAGCAGTACTTC.

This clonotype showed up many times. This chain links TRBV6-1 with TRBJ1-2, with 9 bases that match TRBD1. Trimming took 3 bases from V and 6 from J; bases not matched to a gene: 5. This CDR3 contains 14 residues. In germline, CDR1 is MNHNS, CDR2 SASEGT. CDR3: CASSDRTGEDGYTF. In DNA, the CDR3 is TGTGCCAGCAGTGACAGGACAGGGGAAGATGGCTACACCTTC.

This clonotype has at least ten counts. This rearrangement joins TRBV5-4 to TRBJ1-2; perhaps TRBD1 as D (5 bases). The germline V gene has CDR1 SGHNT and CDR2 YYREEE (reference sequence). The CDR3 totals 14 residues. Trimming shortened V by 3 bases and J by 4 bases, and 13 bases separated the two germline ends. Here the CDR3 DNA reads TGTGCCAGCAGCTGGAGGAGGGACCCCTATGGCTACACCTTC. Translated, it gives CASSWRRDPYGYTF.

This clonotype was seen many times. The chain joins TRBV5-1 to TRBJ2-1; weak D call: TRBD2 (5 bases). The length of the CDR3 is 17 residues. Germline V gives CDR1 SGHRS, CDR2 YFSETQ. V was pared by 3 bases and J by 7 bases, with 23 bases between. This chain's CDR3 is CASSSRLLRGSVNEQFF. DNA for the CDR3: TGCGCCAGCAGCTCCCGACTCTTGCGAGGGAGTGTAAATGAGCAGTTCTTC. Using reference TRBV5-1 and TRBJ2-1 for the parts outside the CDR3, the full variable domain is KAGVTQTPRYLIKTRGQQVTLSCSPISGHRSVSWYQQTPGQGLQFLFEYFSETQRNKGNFPGRFSGRQFSNSRSEMNVSTLELGDSALYLCASSSRLLRGSVNEQFFGPGTRLTVL.

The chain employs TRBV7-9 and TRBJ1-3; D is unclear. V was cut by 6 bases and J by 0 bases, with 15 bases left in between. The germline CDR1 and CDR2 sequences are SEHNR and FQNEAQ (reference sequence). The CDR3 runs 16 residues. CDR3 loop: CASRLRTRNSGNTIYF. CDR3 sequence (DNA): TGTGCCAGCAGACTTAGGACCAGGAACTCTGGAAACACCATATATTTT. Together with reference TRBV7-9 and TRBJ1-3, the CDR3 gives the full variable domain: DTGVSQNPRHKITKRGQNVTFRCDPISEHNRLYWYRQTLGQGPEFLTYFQNEAQLEKSRLLSDRFSAERPKGSFSTLEIQRTEQGDSAMYLCASRLRTRNSGNTIYFGEGSWLTVV.

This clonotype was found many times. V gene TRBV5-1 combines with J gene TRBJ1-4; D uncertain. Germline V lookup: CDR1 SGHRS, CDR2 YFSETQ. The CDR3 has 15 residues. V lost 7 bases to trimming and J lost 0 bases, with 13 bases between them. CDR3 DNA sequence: TGCGCCAGCTACGAGGGCTCGGCAACTAATGAAAAACTGTTTTTT. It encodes CASYEGSATNEKLFF.

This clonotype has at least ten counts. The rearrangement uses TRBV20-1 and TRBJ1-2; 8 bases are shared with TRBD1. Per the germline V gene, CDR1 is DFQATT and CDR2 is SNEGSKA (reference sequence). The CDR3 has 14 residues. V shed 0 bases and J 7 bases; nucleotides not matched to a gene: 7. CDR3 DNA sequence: TGCAGTGCTAGAGACCCCAACAGGGGGGGTGGCTACACCTTC. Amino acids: CSARDPNRGGGYTF.

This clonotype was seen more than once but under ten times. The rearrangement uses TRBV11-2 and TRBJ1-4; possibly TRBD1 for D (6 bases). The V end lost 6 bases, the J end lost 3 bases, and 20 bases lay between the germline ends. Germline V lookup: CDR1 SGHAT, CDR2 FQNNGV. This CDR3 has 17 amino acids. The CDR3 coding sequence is TGTGCCAGCAGAAAAACGGGACAAATGACATCTAATGAAAAACTGTTTTTT. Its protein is CASRKTGQMTSNEKLFF.

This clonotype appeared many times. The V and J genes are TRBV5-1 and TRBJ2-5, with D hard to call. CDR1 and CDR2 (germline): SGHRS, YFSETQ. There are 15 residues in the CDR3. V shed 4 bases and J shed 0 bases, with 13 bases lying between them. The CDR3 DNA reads TGCGCCAGCAGCCCCGGCGATCTGTACCAAGAGACCCAGTACTTC. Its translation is CASSPGDLYQETQYF.

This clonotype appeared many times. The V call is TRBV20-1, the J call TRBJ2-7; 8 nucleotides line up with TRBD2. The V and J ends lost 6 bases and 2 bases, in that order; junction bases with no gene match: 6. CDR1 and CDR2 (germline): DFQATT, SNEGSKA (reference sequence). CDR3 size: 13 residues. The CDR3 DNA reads TGCAGTGCCCCCCCAGCGGGGGCCTACGAGCAGTACTTC. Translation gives CSAPPAGAYEQYF.

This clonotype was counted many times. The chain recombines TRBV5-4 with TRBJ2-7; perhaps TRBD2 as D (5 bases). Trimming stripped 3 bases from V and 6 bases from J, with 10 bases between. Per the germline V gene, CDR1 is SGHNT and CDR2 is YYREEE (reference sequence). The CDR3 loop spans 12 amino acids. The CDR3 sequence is CASSWDRGEQYF. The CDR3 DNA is TGTGCCAGCAGCTGGGATCGGGGCGAGCAGTACTTC.

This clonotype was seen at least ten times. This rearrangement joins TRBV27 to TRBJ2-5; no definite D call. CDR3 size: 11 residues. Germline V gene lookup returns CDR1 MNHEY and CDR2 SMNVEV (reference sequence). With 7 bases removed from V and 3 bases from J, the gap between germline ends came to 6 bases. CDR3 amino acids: CASNTEETQYF. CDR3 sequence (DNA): TGTGCCAGCAACACCGAAGAGACCCAGTACTTC.

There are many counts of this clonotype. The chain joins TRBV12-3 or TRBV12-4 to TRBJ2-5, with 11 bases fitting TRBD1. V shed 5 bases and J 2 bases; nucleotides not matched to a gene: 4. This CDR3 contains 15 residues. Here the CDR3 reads CASSRDRGVQETQYF. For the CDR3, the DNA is TGTGCCAGCAGTCGGGACAGGGGGGTACAAGAGACCCAGTACTTC.

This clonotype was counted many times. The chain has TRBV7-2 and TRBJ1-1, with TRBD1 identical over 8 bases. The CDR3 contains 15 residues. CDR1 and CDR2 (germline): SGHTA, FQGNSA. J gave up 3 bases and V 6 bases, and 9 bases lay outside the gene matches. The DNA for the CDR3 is TGTGCCAGCAGGTCTCCGGGACAGGCGCACACTGAAGCTTTCTTT. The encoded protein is CASRSPGQAHTEAFF. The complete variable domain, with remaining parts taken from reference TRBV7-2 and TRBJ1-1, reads GAGVSQSPSNKVTEKGKDVELRCDPISGHTALYWYRQSLGQGLEFLIYFQGNSAPDKSGLPSDRFSAERTGGSVSTLTIQRTQQEDSAVYLCASRSPGQAHTEAFFGQGTRLTVV.

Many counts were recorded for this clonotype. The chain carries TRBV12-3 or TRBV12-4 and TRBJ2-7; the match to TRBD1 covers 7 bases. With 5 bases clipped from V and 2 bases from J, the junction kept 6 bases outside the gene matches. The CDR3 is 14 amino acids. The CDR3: CASSTWDRAYEQYF. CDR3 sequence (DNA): TGTGCCAGCAGTACCTGGGACAGAGCCTACGAGCAGTACTTC.

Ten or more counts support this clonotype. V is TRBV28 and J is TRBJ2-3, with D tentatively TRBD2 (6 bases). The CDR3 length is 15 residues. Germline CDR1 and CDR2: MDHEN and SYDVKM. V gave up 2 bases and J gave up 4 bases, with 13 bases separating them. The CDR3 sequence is CASSLGAGMADTQYF. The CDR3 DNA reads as TGTGCCAGCAGTTTAGGGGCGGGAATGGCAGATACGCAGTATTTT.

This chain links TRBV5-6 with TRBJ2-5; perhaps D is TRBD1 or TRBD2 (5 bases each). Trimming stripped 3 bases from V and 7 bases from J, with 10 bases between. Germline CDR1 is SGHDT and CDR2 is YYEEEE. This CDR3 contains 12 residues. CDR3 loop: CASSWPGTTQYF. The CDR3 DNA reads TGTGCCAGCAGCTGGCCAGGGACGACCCAGTACTTC.

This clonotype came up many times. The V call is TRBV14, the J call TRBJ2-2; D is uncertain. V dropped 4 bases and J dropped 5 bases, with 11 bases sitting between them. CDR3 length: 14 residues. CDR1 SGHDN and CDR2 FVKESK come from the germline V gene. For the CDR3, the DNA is TGTGCCAGCAGCCTGAATTTGGGAACCGGGGAGCTGTTTTTT. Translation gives CASSLNLGTGELFF. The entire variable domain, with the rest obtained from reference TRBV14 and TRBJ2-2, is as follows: EAGVTQFPSHSVIEKGQTVTLRCDPISGHDNLYWYRRVMGKEIKFLLHFVKESKQDESGMPNNRFLAERTGGTYSTLKVQPAELEDSGVYFCASSLNLGTGELFFGEGSRLTVL.

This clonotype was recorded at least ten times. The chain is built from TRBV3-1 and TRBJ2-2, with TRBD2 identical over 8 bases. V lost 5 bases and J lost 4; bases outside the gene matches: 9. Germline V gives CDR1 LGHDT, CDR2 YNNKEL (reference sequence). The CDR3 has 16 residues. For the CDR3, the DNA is TGTGCCAGCAGCTTCGCTCCAGCGGGAGCCACCGGGGAGCTGTTTTTT. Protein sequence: CASSFAPAGATGELFF.

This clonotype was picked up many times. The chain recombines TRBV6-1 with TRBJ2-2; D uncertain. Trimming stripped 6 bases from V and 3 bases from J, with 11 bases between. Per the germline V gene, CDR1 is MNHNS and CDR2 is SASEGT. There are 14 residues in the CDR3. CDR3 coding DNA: TGTGCCAGCAGGAGAGACCTAGACACCGGGGAGCTGTTTTTT. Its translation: CASRRDLDTGELFF.

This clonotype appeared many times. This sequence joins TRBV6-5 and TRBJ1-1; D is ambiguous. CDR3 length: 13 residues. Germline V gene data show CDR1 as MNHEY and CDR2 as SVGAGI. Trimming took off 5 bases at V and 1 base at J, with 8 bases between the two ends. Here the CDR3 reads CASSPVSNTEAFF. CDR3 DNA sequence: TGTGCCAGCAGTCCGGTTTCGAACACTGAAGCTTTCTTT.

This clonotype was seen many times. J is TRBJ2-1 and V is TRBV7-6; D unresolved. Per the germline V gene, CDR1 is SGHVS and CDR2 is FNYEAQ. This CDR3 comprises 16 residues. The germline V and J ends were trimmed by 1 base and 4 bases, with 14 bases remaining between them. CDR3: CASSLGTTGSYNEQFF. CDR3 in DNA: TGTGCCAGCAGCTTAGGGACGACGGGTAGTTACAATGAGCAGTTCTTC.

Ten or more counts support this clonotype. The CDR3 is CAISQGPGYTF. CDR3 DNA: TGTGCCATCAGTCAGGGACCTGGCTACACCTTC. The J gene is TRBJ1-2, the V gene TRBV10-3; the D gene is possibly TRBD1 (5 bases). Germline CDR1 ENHRY, CDR2 SYGVKD. The CDR3 runs 11 residues. Trimming took off 5 bases at V and 7 bases at J, with 8 bases between the two ends.

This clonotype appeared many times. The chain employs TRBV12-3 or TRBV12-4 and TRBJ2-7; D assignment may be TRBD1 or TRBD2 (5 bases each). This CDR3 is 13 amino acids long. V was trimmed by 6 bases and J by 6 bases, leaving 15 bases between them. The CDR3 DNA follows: TGTGCCAGCAGCAATCGGGGACGGACCGAGCAGTACTTC. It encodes CASSNRGRTEQYF.

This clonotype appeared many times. This CDR3 is CASSFGREETQYF. The CDR3 DNA is TGTGCCAGCAGTTTCGGCAGGGAAGAGACCCAGTACTTC. The V call is TRBV12-3 or TRBV12-4, the J call TRBJ2-5; a possible D gene is TRBD1 (5 bases). V lost 3 bases and J lost 3, with 8 bases in between. CDR3 length: 13 amino acids.

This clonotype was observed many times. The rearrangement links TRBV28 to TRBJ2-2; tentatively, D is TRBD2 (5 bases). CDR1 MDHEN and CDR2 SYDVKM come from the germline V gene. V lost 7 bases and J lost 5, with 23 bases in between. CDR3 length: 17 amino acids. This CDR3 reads CASTNIPAGVGTGELFF. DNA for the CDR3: TGTGCCAGCACCAACATCCCCGCCGGGGTAGGGACCGGGGAGCTGTTTTTT. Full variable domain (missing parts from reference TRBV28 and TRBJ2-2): DVKVTQSSRYLVKRTGEKVFLECVQDMDHENMFWYRQDPGLGLRLIYFSYDVKMKEKGDIPEGYSVSREKKERFSLILESASTNQTSMYLCASTNIPAGVGTGELFFGEGSRLTVL.

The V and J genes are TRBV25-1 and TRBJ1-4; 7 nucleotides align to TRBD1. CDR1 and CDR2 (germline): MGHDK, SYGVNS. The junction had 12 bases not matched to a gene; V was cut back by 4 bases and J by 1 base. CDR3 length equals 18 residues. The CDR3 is CASSGQTGTFGTNEKLFF. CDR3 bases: TGTGCCAGCAGTGGTCAGACAGGGACGTTTGGAACTAATGAAAAACTGTTTTTT. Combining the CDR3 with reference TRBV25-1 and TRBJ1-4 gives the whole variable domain EADIYQTPRYLVIGTGKKITLECSQTMGHDKMYWYQQDPGMELHLIHYSYGVNSTEKGDLSSESTVSRIRTEHFPLTLESARPSHTSQYLCASSGQTGTFGTNEKLFFGSGTQLSVL.